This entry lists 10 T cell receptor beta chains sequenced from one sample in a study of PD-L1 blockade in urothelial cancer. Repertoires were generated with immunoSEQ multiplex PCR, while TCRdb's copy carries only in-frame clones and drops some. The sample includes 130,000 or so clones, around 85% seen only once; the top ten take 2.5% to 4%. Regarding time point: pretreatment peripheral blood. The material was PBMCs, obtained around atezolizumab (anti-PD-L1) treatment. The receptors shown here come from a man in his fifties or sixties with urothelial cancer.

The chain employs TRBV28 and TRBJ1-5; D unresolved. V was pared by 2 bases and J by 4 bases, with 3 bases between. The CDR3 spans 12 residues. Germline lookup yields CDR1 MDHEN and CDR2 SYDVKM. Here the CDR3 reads CASSLRNQPQHF. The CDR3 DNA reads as TGTGCCAGCAGTTTACGGAATCAGCCCCAGCATTTT.

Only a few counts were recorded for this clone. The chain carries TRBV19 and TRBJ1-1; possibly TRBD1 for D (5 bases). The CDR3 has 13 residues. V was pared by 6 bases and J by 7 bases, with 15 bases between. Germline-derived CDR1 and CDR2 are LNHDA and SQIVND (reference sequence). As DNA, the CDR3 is TGTGCCAGTAGCCCCCAGGGCGGGGGTGAAGCTTTCTTT. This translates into CASSPQGGGEAFF.

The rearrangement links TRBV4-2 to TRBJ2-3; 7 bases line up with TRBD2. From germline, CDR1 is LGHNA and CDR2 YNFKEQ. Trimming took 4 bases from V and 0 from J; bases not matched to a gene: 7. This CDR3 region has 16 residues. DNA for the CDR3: TGTGCCAGCAGCCCCGCGGACGGGGGGAGCACAGATACGCAGTATTTT. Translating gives CASSPADGGSTDTQYF.

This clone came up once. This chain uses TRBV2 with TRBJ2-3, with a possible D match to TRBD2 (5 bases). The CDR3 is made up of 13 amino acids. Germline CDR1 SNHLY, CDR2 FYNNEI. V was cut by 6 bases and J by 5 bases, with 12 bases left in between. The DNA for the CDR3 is TGTGCCAGCAGCGCTGGTCGGGAAGATACGCAGTATTTT. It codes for CASSAGREDTQYF.

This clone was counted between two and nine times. The chain's CDR3 is CASSSNPGTGVEKLFF. The CDR3 DNA sequence: TGTGCCAGCAGTTCAAATCCGGGGACAGGGGTTGAAAAACTGTTTTTT. The rearrangement joins TRBV27 to TRBJ1-4; 10 bases line up with TRBD1. J lost 7 bases, V lost 4 bases, and 9 bases had no gene match. The CDR3 spans 16 residues. CDR1 MNHEY and CDR2 SMNVEV come from the germline V gene (reference sequence). The whole variable domain, filled in from reference TRBV27 and TRBJ1-4, reads EAQVTQNPRYLITVTGKKLTVTCSQNMNHEYMSWYRQDPGLGLRQIYYSMNVEVTDKGDVPEGYKVSRKEKRNFPLILESPSPNQTSLYFCASSSNPGTGVEKLFFGSGTQLSVL.

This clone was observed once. The CDR3 loop reads CASSFQGQAGKLFF. The CDR3 DNA reads as TGTGCCAGCAGTTTCCAAGGACAGGCAGGAAAACTGTTTTTT. This rearrangement joins TRBV28 to TRBJ1-4; 7 bases are a match to TRBD1. The CDR3 consists of 14 residues. With 3 bases clipped from V and 10 bases from J, the junction kept 8 bases outside the gene matches. CDR1 is MDHEN, CDR2 SYDVKM, per germline.

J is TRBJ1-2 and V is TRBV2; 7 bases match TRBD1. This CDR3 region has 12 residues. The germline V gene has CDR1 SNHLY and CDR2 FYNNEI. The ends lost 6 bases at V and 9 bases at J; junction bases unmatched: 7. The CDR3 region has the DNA TGTGCCAGCAGAGACAGGGCCGGGCGCTACACCTTC. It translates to CASRDRAGRYTF. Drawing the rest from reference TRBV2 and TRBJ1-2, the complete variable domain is EPEVTQTPSHQVTQMGQEVILRCVPISNHLYFYWYRQILGQKVEFLVSFYNNEISEKSEIFDDQFSVERPDGSNFTLKIRSTKLEDSAMYFCASRDRAGRYTFGSGTRLTVV.

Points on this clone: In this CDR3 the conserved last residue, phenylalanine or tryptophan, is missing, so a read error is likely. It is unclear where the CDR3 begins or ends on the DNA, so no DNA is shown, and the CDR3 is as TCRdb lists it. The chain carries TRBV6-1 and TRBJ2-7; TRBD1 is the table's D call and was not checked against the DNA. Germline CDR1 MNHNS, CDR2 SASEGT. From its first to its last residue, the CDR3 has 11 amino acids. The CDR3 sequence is CASSEQGTLSY.

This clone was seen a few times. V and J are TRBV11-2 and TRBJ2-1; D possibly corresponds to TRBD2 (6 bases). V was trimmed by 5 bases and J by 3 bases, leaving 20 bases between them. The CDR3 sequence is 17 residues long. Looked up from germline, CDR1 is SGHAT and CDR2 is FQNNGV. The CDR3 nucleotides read TGTGCCAGCAGCGGGGCTCGGACGGGGGACTTCTACAATGAGCAGTTCTTC. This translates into CASSGARTGDFYNEQFF.

The CDR3 protein is CASRGGAGELFF. In nucleotides, the CDR3 is TGTGCCAGCAGGGGGGGTGCTGGGGAGCTGTTTTTT. The V and J genes are TRBV7-3 and TRBJ2-2; possibly TRBD2 for D (6 bases). The CDR3 length is 12 residues. Germline V gene lookup returns CDR1 SGHTA and CDR2 FQGTGA. V dropped 6 bases and J dropped 8 bases, with 10 bases sitting between them.